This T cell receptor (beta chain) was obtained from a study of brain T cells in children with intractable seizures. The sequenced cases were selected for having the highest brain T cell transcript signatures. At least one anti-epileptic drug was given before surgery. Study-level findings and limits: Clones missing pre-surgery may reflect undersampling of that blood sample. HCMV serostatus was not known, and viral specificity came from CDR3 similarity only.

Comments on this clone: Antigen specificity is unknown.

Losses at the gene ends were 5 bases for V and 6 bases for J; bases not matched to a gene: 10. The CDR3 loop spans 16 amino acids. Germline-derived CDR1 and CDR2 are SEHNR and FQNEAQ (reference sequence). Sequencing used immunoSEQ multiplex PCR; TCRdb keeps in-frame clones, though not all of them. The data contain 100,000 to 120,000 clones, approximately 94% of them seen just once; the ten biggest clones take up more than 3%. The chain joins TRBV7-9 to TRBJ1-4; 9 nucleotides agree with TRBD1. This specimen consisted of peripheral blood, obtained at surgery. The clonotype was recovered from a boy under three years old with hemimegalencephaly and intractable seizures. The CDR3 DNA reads TGTGCCAGCAGCGCTTCTCCCGGGACAGGGCATGAAAAACTGTTTTTT. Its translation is CASSASPGTGHEKLFF. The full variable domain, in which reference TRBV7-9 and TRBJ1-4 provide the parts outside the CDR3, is DTGVSQNPRHKITKRGQNVTFRCDPISEHNRLYWYRQTLGQGPEFLTYFQNEAQLEKSRLLSDRFSAERPKGSFSTLEIQRTEQGDSAMYLCASSASPGTGHEKLFFGSGTQLSVL.